This is a list of T cell receptor beta chains from one sample in a study of radiation and T cells in renal cell carcinoma. This table comes from immunoSEQ multiplex PCR, and its TCRdb copy is limited to in-frame clones, with some not included. The sample yields approximately 9,400 clones, 58% seen once. Sequencing used tumor tissue, obtained from a patient whose treatment was nephrectomy without radiotherapy. Every receptor here comes from a man in his forties with renal cell carcinoma. The CDR3 runs from the conserved cysteine through the conserved F or W. The D gene is left open where the match is weak. Clone sizes are given selectively: once, few, many, or a class where the clone is expanded.

DNA	CDR3	size	D	J	V
TGCAGCGTTGAAGATCCGGTTGAAGCTTTCTTT	CSVEDPVEAFF	.	.	TRBJ1-1	TRBV29-1
TGTGCCAGCAGTTACGACCCCCCGACTGGGGCCAACGTCCTGACTTTC	CASSYDPPTGANVLTF	.	.	TRBJ2-6	TRBV6-6
TGTGCCAGAGGACAGCCTAACTATGGCTACACCTTC	CARGQPNYGYTF	.	.	TRBJ1-2	TRBV2
TGTGCCAGCAGTTTTCAGGGCAACTATGGCTACACCTTC	CASSFQGNYGYTF	.	.	TRBJ1-2	TRBV6-5
TGTGCCAGCAGCCAAAACATTCCCCCCAGGGGAGAGACCCAGTACTTC	CASSQNIPPRGETQYF	.	.	TRBJ2-5	TRBV4-2
TGTGCCAGCAGCATTGGGACGGCGAACACTGAAGCTTTCTTT	CASSIGTANTEAFF	medium-sized	.	TRBJ1-1	TRBV7-8
TGTGCCAGCAGTGTGGACAGGGGCGATGAGCAGTTCTTC	CASSVDRGDEQFF	.	TRBD1	TRBJ2-1	TRBV2
TGTGCCAGCAGCTTACTCGGGACAGGAGACCCGGATACGCAGTATTTT	CASSLLGTGDPDTQYF	.	TRBD1	TRBJ2-3	TRBV5-5
TGTGCCAGCAGTTCGGGACGGAGTAATGAAAAACTGTTTTTT	CASSSGRSNEKLFF	.	.	TRBJ1-4	TRBV6-6
TGTGCCAGCAGCCCTAGGTTCAATGAGCAGTTCTTC	CASSPRFNEQFF	large	.	TRBJ2-1	TRBV7-9
TGTGCCAGCAGCCCTAAGCGGGGATTCACAGATACGCAGTATTTT	CASSPKRGFTDTQYF	.	TRBD2	TRBJ2-3	TRBV13
TGTGCCAGTAGTTATAGGGTGGGGGCGAGCTCCTACAATGAGCAGTTCTTC	CASSYRVGASSYNEQFF	.	.	TRBJ2-1	TRBV19
TGCAGTGCTGGGAAACCCCTCCACTTT	CSAGKPLHF	.	.	TRBJ1-6	TRBV20-1
TGTGCCACCAGCTTCGGGGGGCGGCGCGGGAACACCGGGGAGCTGTTTTTT	CATSFGGRRGNTGELFF	once	.	TRBJ2-2	TRBV15
TGTGCCAGCAGCCAAACCCGGGGCCCGAGGGCGCGGCAGTACTTC	CASSQTRGPRARQYF	few	.	TRBJ2-7	TRBV11-1
TGCGCCAGCAGTGAGGCAGGGAGGGATCAGCCCCAGCATTTT	CASSEAGRDQPQHF	medium-sized	.	TRBJ1-5	TRBV10-2
TGTGCCAGCAGTGAATCGGGGAGGGGCCCAGCTAACTATGGCTACACCTTC	CASSESGRGPANYGYTF	.	.	TRBJ1-2	TRBV25-1
TGTGCCAGCAGTGAAGGGGACAGGTCCTACAATGAGCAGTTCTTC	CASSEGDRSYNEQFF	few	TRBD1	TRBJ2-1	TRBV6-1
TGTGCCAGCAGCTTCTCTCAGGGGGCCAGAAACACCATATATTTT	CASSFSQGARNTIYF	.	TRBD1	TRBJ1-3	TRBV13
TGTGCCAGCACCCCGGGGGGGCCTCAAGAGACCCAGTACTTC	CASTPGGPQETQYF	.	TRBD2	TRBJ2-5	TRBV6-6
TGTGCCAGCAACTACGCTTATACACAAAGTCGGGCCAACGTCCTGACTTTC	CASNYAYTQSRANVLTF	.	.	TRBJ2-6	TRBV5-8
TGCGCCAGCAGCTTGACTAGCGGGGCGATGGGCTCCTACGAGCAGTACTTC	CASSLTSGAMGSYEQYF	.	TRBD2	TRBJ2-7	TRBV5-1
TGCGCCAGCAGCCAAGACGGGAACTATGGCTACACCTTC	CASSQDGNYGYTF	.	.	TRBJ1-2	TRBV4-1
TGTGCCAGTAGTATAGTACAGGGAAATCAGCCCCAGCATTTT	CASSIVQGNQPQHF	.	.	TRBJ1-5	TRBV19
TGTGCCAGCTCACCACCCTTTCCCGGGACAGGGGGGAAGGAACAGCCCCAGCATTTT	CASSPPFPGTGGKEQPQHF	.	TRBD1	TRBJ1-5	TRBV18
TGTGCCAGCAGCCCCCTTGGGTCGGGAGTTAGGGATACGCAGTATTTT	CASSPLGSGVRDTQYF	once	.	TRBJ2-3	TRBV28
TGTGCCAGCAGTGCGGGACAGGGCCGGCAGCCCCAGCATTTT	CASSAGQGRQPQHF	once	TRBD1	TRBJ1-5	TRBV6-1
TGTGCCAGCAGCCTAAGACAGGGTAAAGGATCTAATGAAAAACTGTTTTTT	CASSLRQGKGSNEKLFF	.	TRBD1	TRBJ1-4	TRBV11-3
TGTGCCAGCAGCCTGCCGCCTAGAGCGCAGTACTTC	CASSLPPRAQYF	.	.	TRBJ2-7	TRBV4-2
TGTGCCAGCCCTAGGTCGGGGAGCTCCTACGAGCAGTACTTC	CASPRSGSSYEQYF	.	.	TRBJ2-7	TRBV25-1
TGCGCCAGCAGCTACACCCGGTCCGGGGAGCTGTTTTTT	CASSYTRSGELFF	.	.	TRBJ2-2	TRBV10-2
TGTGCCAGTAGTATAGATCGGACGGTGAACACTGAAGCTTTCTTT	CASSIDRTVNTEAFF	.	.	TRBJ1-1	TRBV19
TGTGCCAGCAGCTCTGACCGGGACAGGGGCGGCCCCTCTGGGGCCAACGTCCTGACTTTC	CASSSDRDRGGPSGANVLTF	.	TRBD1	TRBJ2-6	TRBV5-4
TGTGCCAGCAGCCACGGTATAGCGGTAACTCAAGAGACCCAGTACTTC	CASSHGIAVTQETQYF	.	.	TRBJ2-5	TRBV14
TGTGCCAGCTCACCTTCACCACAGGGCTCTGGGGCCAACGTCCTGACTTTC	CASSPSPQGSGANVLTF	.	.	TRBJ2-6	TRBV18
TGTGCCAGCAGCTTGGGCGGGACGAGCTCCTACAATGAGCAGTTCTTC	CASSLGGTSSYNEQFF	.	.	TRBJ2-1	TRBV5-4
TGCAGCGCTCGAGAAAGCGGGAGCTGGGGAGATACGCAGTATTTT	CSARESGSWGDTQYF	.	TRBD2	TRBJ2-3	TRBV29-1
TGTGCCAGCAGCTTAGGGGGGGCTGAAGCTTTCTTT	CASSLGGAEAFF	.	.	TRBJ1-1	TRBV7-9
TGCGCCAGCAGCCAAGTTTCGCAGGGCCCCTACGAGCAGTACTTC	CASSQVSQGPYEQYF	few	.	TRBJ2-7	TRBV4-3
TGTGCCAGCAGCTTGTTCACAGGGGGTCCCGGGGAGCTGTTTTTT	CASSLFTGGPGELFF	.	TRBD1	TRBJ2-2	TRBV5-6
TGTGCCAGCTCACAGGGGGCCGACAATCAGCCCCAGCATTTT	CASSQGADNQPQHF	.	TRBD1	TRBJ1-5	TRBV18
TGTGCCAGCAGCCAAGGGGGGTATTGGCTTGAAGCTTTCTTT	CASSQGGYWLEAFF	.	.	TRBJ1-1	TRBV7-2
TGTGCCAGCTCACCAAATGGCGGAAACTCTGAAGCTTTCTTT	CASSPNGGNSEAFF	.	.	TRBJ1-1	TRBV18
TGTGCCAGCAGCTTAGCACCGGGACTAGCGGGAGGGTGGCATGAGCAGTTCTTC	CASSLAPGLAGGWHEQFF	.	TRBD2	TRBJ2-1	TRBV7-9
TGTGCCAGCAATGACAGGGCAGGATCACCCCTCCACTTT	CASNDRAGSPLHF	.	TRBD1	TRBJ1-6	TRBV25-1
TGTGCCAGCAGCACGCGGACTAGCGGGAACTACGAGCAGTACTTC	CASSTRTSGNYEQYF	medium-sized	TRBD2	TRBJ2-7	TRBV7-8
TGTGCCAGCAGCCCGACTGCAGGGTCACGGGAGCAGTACTTC	CASSPTAGSREQYF	few	.	TRBJ2-7	TRBV7-3
TGTGCCAGCAGCCAAGGACAGGGTGGCTACAATGAGCAGTTCTTC	CASSQGQGGYNEQFF	once	TRBD1	TRBJ2-1	TRBV14
TGCGCCAGCAGCCAAGGCAGGGAAGGGAGCACTGAAGCTTTCTTT	CASSQGREGSTEAFF	few	.	TRBJ1-1	TRBV4-1
TGTGCCAGCAGTGAAGCCTCGACTATAACCTACAATGAGCAGTTCTTC	CASSEASTITYNEQFF	few	.	TRBJ2-1	TRBV6-1
TGTGCCAGCAGCCTAATAAAGGGGGCGACCCCAAATCAGCCCCAGCATTTT	CASSLIKGATPNQPQHF	.	TRBD1	TRBJ1-5	TRBV4-2
TGTGCCAGCAGACCTTATACAGAGTACTCTGGAAACACCATATATTTT	CASRPYTEYSGNTIYF	.	.	TRBJ1-3	TRBV6-6
TGTGCCAGCAGTAGGATAGATACGCAGTATTTT	CASSRIDTQYF	few	.	TRBJ2-3	TRBV6-1
TGTGCCAGCAGGCCCGCCGGACCCCCTCTGGGGTATGGCTACACCTTC	CASRPAGPPLGYGYTF	.	.	TRBJ1-2	TRBV28